These 4 T cell receptor beta chains were all obtained from the same sample, sequenced in a study of T-cell memory formation after mild COVID-19 (TCRdb year 2021). Library generation was performed with 5' RACE. Sequenced using an Illumina NovaSeq 6000. TCRdb passed the public sequencing reads through fastp at Q25 and MiXCR, retaining productive beta sequences. Rows with a matching CDR3 protein are joined into one entry that keeps the most common DNA and genes. The sample profile shows roughly 100,000 distinct CDR3 sequences; approximately 13% of them were found once. Around 26% of the sample is held by the ten biggest clonotypes. Input material: PBMCs or a T cell subset sorted from them (not recorded which). The source is an adult woman who had mild COVID-19 (a few samples of this study predate the infection). The sample titles of this study are shuffled in the database, so cell type and time point are left out; the donor was told from shared clones.

This clonotype was seen more than once but under ten times. The chain couples TRBV24-1 to TRBJ2-1; D is uncertain. V was shortened by 4 bases and J by 3 bases, with 12 bases between the two germline ends. The germline gives CDR1 KGHDR, CDR2 SFDVKD. This CDR3 has 15 amino acids. As DNA, the CDR3 is TGTGCCACCAGTGAGAGTCGATCCTTCTACAATGAGCAGTTCTTC. Protein product: CATSESRSFYNEQFF.

At least ten counts were recorded for this clonotype. The chain carries TRBV20-1 and TRBJ2-3; 7 bases align to TRBD2. CDR1 and CDR2 from the germline V gene are DFQATT and SNEGSKA (reference sequence). The CDR3 loop spans 16 amino acids. Trimming removed 0 bases from V and 4 bases from J; junction bases left unmatched: 10. The CDR3 nucleotides read TGCAGTGCTAGAGATGGTACTAGCGACGTGGCAGATACGCAGTATTTT. Translation: CSARDGTSDVADTQYF.

This clonotype has only a few counts. The chain uses TRBV19 and TRBJ2-7, with 7 positions matching TRBD1. This CDR3 is 24 amino acids long. Germline V gene data show CDR1 as LNHDA and CDR2 as SQIVND (reference sequence). V lost 3 bases, J lost 1 base, and 33 bases stayed unmatched. The CDR3 nucleotides read TGTGCCAGTAGTATTGAGTTTCTGCAGGGGGATAGCTACCGACCCCGAGGGCTTTCCTACGAGCAGTACTTC. Protein sequence: CASSIEFLQGDSYRPRGLSYEQYF.

The rearrangement joins TRBV6-1 to TRBJ1-2; 8 bases map to TRBD1. This CDR3 has 13 residues. Germline trimming cut 3 bases from V and 8 bases from J; bases unmatched to any gene: 5. Germline CDR1 reads MNHNS; CDR2 reads SASEGT. Here the CDR3 reads CASSDPGGRGYTF. Written as DNA, the CDR3 is TGTGCCAGCAGTGATCCAGGGGGCAGGGGCTACACCTTC.